This paragraph covers one T cell receptor beta chain sequence. Its antigen is currently not known. No base qualities exist here, and no much larger clone lies one base off it. The donors were healthy, HIV-negative adults with no recently reported acute infections or vaccinations. Every donor was a Caucasian adult residing in Nashville, Tennessee, USA. CD4+ T cells were enriched by magnetic negative selection, after which naive cells were positively selected on CD45RA and the negative fraction was taken as the memory subset. Blood was collected by leukapheresis, and PBMCs were isolated by Ficoll-Histopaque density gradient centrifugation and then cryopreserved in liquid nitrogen vapor phase. Analytical flow cytometry was used to check the purity and quantity of each magnetically sorted T cell population. Genomic DNA was isolated from each sorted fraction and quantified by UV absorbance on a Nanodrop 2000c.

The entry originates in a study of shared clonotypes between healthy human individuals (dated by TCRdb to 2018 to 2021). Regarding the complete study: The cohort included three men and a couple of women between 18 and 49 years of age. For each donor, three plates each were used for CD4 naive and CD4 memory, two plates were used for CD8 naive, and one plate was used for CD8 memory. Blood TCR repertoires of roughly 5 healthy adults were deeply sequenced to estimate repertoire size and the extent of clonotype sharing between individuals. To increase sequencing depth and limit assay-specific biases, TCR repertoire library preparation and sequencing were carried out by different laboratories using diverse techniques. Between about 0.94 and 8.9 billion PBMCs per donor were obtained by leukapheresis.

Using the deep immunoSEQ assay, TCR CDR3 regions were amplified from genomic DNA by multiplex PCR. Extracted genomic DNA from each cell subset was distributed evenly across all wells of several immunoSEQ 96-well plates, and each plate was treated as a replicate. For sorted subsets, about 200 ng genomic DNA, equal to 25,000 to 35,000 T cell genomes, was loaded into each replicate PCR. Purified libraries were measured with a Qubit 3.0 fluorometer, size-checked on a Bioanalyzer 2100, and measured again with the KAPA Library Quantification kit. A separate single-read 150-cycle Illumina NextSeq 550 flow cell was used to sequence each immunoSEQ 96-well plate. Turning to the authors' computational methods: Because the immunoSEQ output held only junctional sequences and lacked quality scores, the filtering could not match the filtering applied to full-length reads. To assign V/J genes and CDR3, sequences were annotated against IMGT germline references using PyIR, a Python wrapper for IgBLAST v1.9. Reads with weak V/J assignments (E-value above 1e-6), missing CDR3, stop codons, out-of-frame junctions, or ambiguous translated residues were removed. A V3J clonotype was defined by an identical inferred V gene, J gene, and CDR3 amino acid sequence. Percentage overlap between repertoires was computed as shared unique clonotypes divided by the size of the smaller repertoire. Three approaches were used to assess repertoire richness: RTK rarefaction, the Chao1 estimator, and Recon v2.1 estimates of unobserved clonotypes. For all TCRbeta clonotypes obtained by the gDNA method from a few donors, generation probabilities were computed with OLGA. TCRdb took over this immuneACCESS table, retaining in-frame rearrangements with V and J assigned. Such tables are incomplete; in checked studies, under half of the missing clones stem from an unresolved V gene, and the remainder is unexplained. V and J calls and clone size follow that table, whereas D and trimming were derived from the DNA. The sample records a few million clones, approximately 90% of which are singletons. Around 0.35% of the sample belongs to the ten largest clones.

CDR1 and CDR2, per the germline V gene, are SGHRS and YFSETQ. From cysteine to phenylalanine, the CDR3 is 16 amino acids long. Here the CDR3 DNA is all that survives: 48 bases in frame from base 1. V sheds 0 bases and J sheds 15 bases, leaving 24 bases between their ends. Beyond this particular receptor, the publication reports: Across four donors, about 4.5% of naive CD4, 3% to 3.5% of naive CD8, about 2.3% of memory CD4, and about 0.44% of memory CD8 clonotypes were shared. Incomplete sequencing was indicated by rarefaction of sorted-subset datasets, despite the large sequencing depth. Because the study included only a small number of donors, the genetic and exposure-history diversity represented was limited. Estimated clonotype richness was generally larger for naive than for memory subsets. Clonotypes shared by all four sorted-subset donors showed higher generation probabilities than non-shared clonotypes. Based on pairwise subsampling, the degree of clonotype sharing among donors was expected to be affected by sequencing depth. Sampling was restricted to blood, and TCR repertoires in tissues likely differ from the TCR repertoires found in blood.

The V gene is TRBV5-1 and the J gene is TRBJ1-4; a tentative D match to TRBD1 spans 5 bases. The origin of this receptor is a man aged 18 to 30 in good health. Some clones in this sample may be carry-over from other donors' samples. The sample taken for sequencing was naive CD4+ T cells from PBMCs. The intended sense of this specimen's cell subset or site label: CD45RA+ positively selected. The sequence in DNA is TGCGCCAGCAGCTTGGATGGGGATACGAATGAAGGGGTGATGTTTTTT. It translates as CASSLDGDTNEGVMFF.